Here is one TCR beta chain with its context. Deletions cut 7 bases from V and 1 base from J, with 7 bases between. The germline CDR1 and CDR2 sequences are MDHEN and SYDVKM. This CDR3 has 12 amino acids. These data originate in a study of blood T cell repertoires in COVID-19. On the study more broadly: Specimens from acute and convalescent COVID-19 originated in the United States, Italy and Spain.

Data came from immunoSEQ multiplex PCR; TCRdb stores just in-frame clones and leaves some out. The table has 45,000 to 55,000 clones, around 86% seen once. The genes are TRBV28 and TRBJ1-1, with D unresolved. This receptor was taken from a man between 50 and 59 years old with active COVID-19. The sequenced sample consisted of peripheral blood. The DNA of the CDR3 is TGTGCCAGCAACTCGGGGAACACTGAAGCTTTCTTT. Protein sequence: CASNSGNTEAFF.